This T cell receptor (beta chain) appears in the sequencing data of a study of cytomegalovirus exposure and HLA in healthy donors. Germline V gene sequence: CDR1 SGHRS, CDR2 YFSETQ. V lost 5 bases, J lost 5 bases, and 19 bases lay in between. The CDR3 consists of 15 residues. The assay was immunoSEQ multiplex PCR, and TCRdb's table has in-frame clones only and misses some. The profile covers 200,000 to 250,000 clones, with 75% to 90% appearing a single time and roughly 5.5% taken by the ten largest. This sequence joins TRBV5-1 and TRBJ2-5, with a weak D call TRBD2 (6 bases). Sequences were obtained from PBMCs. The sequence derives from a woman younger than 35 in good health and CMV-seronegative. The CDR3 here is CASSLSGSSTETQYF. CDR3 sequence (DNA): TGCGCCAGCAGTCTTTCCGGGAGCTCCACGGAGACCCAGTACTTC. Combining the CDR3 with reference TRBV5-1 and TRBJ2-5 gives the whole variable domain KAGVTQTPRYLIKTRGQQVTLSCSPISGHRSVSWYQQTPGQGLQFLFEYFSETQRNKGNFPGRFSGRQFSNSRSEMNVSTLELGDSALYLCASSLSGSSTETQYFGPGTRLLVL.